A single sample is the source of the 6 T cell receptor beta chains below, sequenced in a study of cytomegalovirus exposure and HLA in healthy donors. Primers included in the PCR were 60 Vbeta and 13 Jbeta primers. Sequencing was performed with immunoSEQ multiplex PCR; in TCRdb, only in-frame clones are kept and a portion is missing. This repertoire shows under 150,000 clones, 70% to 80% found once; its top ten account for about 1.7%. The source material was PBMCs. Source of these receptors: a woman in her 50s in good health and CMV-seronegative.

This clone was counted between two and nine times. The rearrangement joins TRBV5-4 to TRBJ2-7; 9 bases align to TRBD1. The CDR3 runs 15 residues. Germline V CDR1 and CDR2: SGHNT, YYREEE (reference sequence). With V trimmed by 1 base and J by 3 bases, 5 bases remained unmatched. In nucleotides, the CDR3 is TGTGCCAGCAGCTTGCCCGGGACAGGGAACTACGAGCAGTACTTC. Amino acid sequence: CASSLPGTGNYEQYF.

This clone was recorded once. The V gene is TRBV7-2, the J gene TRBJ2-5; 14 nucleotides align to TRBD2. The CDR3 covers 18 residues. Germline V gene sequence: CDR1 SGHTA, CDR2 FQGNSA. Trimming took 4 bases from V and 5 from J; bases not matched to a gene: 12. The CDR3 DNA is TGTGCCAGCAGCTCAGGACTAGCGGGAGGATCTTTTAGGGAGACCCAGTACTTC. Its protein product is CASSSGLAGGSFRETQYF.

This clone has more than one count but fewer than ten. The chain links TRBV7-9 to TRBJ1-5, with unresolved D. Germline-derived CDR1 and CDR2 are SEHNR and FQNEAQ (reference sequence). The ends were cut back, 5 bases at V and 2 bases at J, with 13 bases in the middle. The CDR3 runs to 15 residues. The CDR3 DNA reads as TGTGCCAGCAGCCCCACCGGGAGTGGCAATCAGCCCCAGCATTTT. This codes for CASSPTGSGNQPQHF.

V and J are TRBV5-1 and TRBJ2-3, with a weak D call TRBD2 (5 bases). The CDR3 covers 13 residues. V shed 7 bases and J shed 2 bases, with 11 bases lying between them. CDR1 is SGHRS, CDR2 YFSETQ, per germline. This chain's CDR3 is CASGREDTDTQYF. CDR3 in DNA: TGCGCCAGCGGGAGAGAGGACACAGATACGCAGTATTTT.

The chain has TRBV7-9 and TRBJ1-5, with D possibly TRBD1 on 6 matching bases. V lost 5 bases, J lost 5 bases, and 25 bases lay in between. The CDR3 is 18 residues long. Germline CDR1 reads SEHNR; CDR2 reads FQNEAQ (reference sequence). DNA of the CDR3: TGTGCCAGCAGCAATAGGGGGGGACGAAATACGTCCTATCAGCCCCAGCATTTT. This gives the protein CASSNRGGRNTSYQPQHF.

The rearrangement joins TRBV5-6 to TRBJ1-1, with TRBD1 identical over 9 bases. In germline, CDR1 is SGHDT, CDR2 YYEEEE. This CDR3 contains 17 residues. J was trimmed by 1 base and V by 3 bases; bases with no gene match: 10. Here the CDR3 reads CASSWRTGAISNTEAFF. CDR3 nucleotides: TGTGCCAGCAGCTGGAGGACAGGGGCTATATCGAACACTGAAGCTTTCTTT.